The following is a TCR beta chain sequence with its context. This sample is drawn from a study of T cells in Graves' hyperthyroidism and ophthalmopathy. Reasons for excluding patients were uncontrolled infection, other autoimmune disease, pregnancy or lactation. Germline-derived CDR1 and CDR2 are SGHDT and YYEEEE. The CDR3 totals 15 residues. The J segment lost 2 bases and the V segment lost 2 bases, leaving 6 bases of the junction unmatched. RNA transcripts provided the source from which TCR beta CDR3 regions were amplified. HTBI primers were the set used in a first-round RT-PCR of the TCR CDR3. TCRdb independently ran MiXCR on the multiplex PCR reads; one entry per CDR3 protein. The sample has 700,000 to 950,000 distinct CDR3 sequences, approximately 40% seen once; the top ten hold around a third.

The clonotype was recovered from a middle-aged woman with Graves' hyperthyroidism. Sequencing input: blood. The chain combines TRBV5-6 with TRBJ2-5; 7 bases fit TRBD2. The CDR3 DNA is TGTGCCAGCAGCTTTGCAGCGGGGAGTCAAGAGACCCAGTACTTC. Translating gives CASSFAAGSQETQYF.